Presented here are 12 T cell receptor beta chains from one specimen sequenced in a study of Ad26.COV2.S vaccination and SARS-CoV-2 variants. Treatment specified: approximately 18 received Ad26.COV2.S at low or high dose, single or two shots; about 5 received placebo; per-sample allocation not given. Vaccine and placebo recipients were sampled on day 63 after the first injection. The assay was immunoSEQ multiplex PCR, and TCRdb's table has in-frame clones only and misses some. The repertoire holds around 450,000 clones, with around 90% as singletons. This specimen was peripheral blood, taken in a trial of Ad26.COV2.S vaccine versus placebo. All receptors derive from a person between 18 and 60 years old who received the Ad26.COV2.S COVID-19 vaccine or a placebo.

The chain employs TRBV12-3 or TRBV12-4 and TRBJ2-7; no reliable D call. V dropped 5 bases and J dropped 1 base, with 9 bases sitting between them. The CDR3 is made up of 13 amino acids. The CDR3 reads CASSGPYSYEQYF. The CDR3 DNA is TGTGCCAGCAGTGGACCCTATTCCTACGAGCAGTACTTC.

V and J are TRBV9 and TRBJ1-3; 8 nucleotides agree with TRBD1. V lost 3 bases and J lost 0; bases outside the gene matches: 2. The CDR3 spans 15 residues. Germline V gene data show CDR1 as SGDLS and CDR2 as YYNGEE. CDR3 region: CASSAGTGSGNTIYF. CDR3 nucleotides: TGTGCCAGCAGCGCGGGGACAGGCTCTGGAAACACCATATATTTT.

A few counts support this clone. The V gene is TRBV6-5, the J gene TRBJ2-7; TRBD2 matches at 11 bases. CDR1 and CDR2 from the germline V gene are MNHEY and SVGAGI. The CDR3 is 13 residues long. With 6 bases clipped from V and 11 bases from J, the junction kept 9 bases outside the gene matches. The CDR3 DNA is TGTGCCAGCAGGCAGGTAGTACTAGCGGGAGAGTACTTC. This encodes CASRQVVLAGEYF.

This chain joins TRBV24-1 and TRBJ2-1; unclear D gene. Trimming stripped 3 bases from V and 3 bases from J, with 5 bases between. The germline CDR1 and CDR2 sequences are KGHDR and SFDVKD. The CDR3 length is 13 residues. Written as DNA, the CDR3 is TGTGCCACCAGTGATGGAGTCTACAATGAGCAGTTCTTC. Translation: CATSDGVYNEQFF.

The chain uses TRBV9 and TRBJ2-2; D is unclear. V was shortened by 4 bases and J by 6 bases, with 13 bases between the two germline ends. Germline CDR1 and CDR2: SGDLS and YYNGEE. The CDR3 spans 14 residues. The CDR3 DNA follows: TGTGCCAGCAGCCGCCTAGGGTCGGCCGGGGAGCTGTTTTTT. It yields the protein CASSRLGSAGELFF. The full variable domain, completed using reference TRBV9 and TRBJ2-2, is DSGVTQTPKHLITATGQRVTLRCSPRSGDLSVYWYQQSLDQGLQFLIQYYNGEERAKGNILERFSAQQFPDLHSELNLSSLELGDSALYFCASSRLGSAGELFFGEGSRLTVL.

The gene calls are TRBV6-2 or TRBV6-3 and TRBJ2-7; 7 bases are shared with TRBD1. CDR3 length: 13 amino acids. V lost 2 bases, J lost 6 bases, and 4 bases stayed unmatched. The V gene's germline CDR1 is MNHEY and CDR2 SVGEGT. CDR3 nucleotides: TGTGCCAGCAGTTACGAGGGGGCAAGCGAGCAGTACTTC. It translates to CASSYEGASEQYF.

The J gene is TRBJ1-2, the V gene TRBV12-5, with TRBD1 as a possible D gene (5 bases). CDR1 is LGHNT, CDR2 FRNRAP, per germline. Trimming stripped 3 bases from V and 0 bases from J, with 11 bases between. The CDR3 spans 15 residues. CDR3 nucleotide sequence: TGTGCTAGTGGTTTTGGGGACGGCCCTAACTATGGCTACACCTTC. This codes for CASGFGDGPNYGYTF.

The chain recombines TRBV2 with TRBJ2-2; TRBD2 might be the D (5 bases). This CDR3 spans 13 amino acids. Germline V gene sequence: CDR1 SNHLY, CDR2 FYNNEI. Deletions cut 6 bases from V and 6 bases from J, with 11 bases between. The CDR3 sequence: CASSLAHAGELFF. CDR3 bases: TGTGCCAGCAGCCTAGCTCACGCCGGGGAGCTGTTTTTT. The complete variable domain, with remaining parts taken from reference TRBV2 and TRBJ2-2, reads EPEVTQTPSHQVTQMGQEVILRCVPISNHLYFYWYRQILGQKVEFLVSFYNNEISEKSEIFDDQFSVERPDGSNFTLKIRSTKLEDSAMYFCASSLAHAGELFFGEGSRLTVL.

The CDR3 protein is CASSPLPSGVVPSTDTQYF. The CDR3 coding sequence is TGTGCCAGCAGCCCTCTCCCTAGCGGGGTGGTTCCTAGCACAGATACGCAGTATTTT. The V and J genes are TRBV7-3 and TRBJ2-3; 9 bases are a match to TRBD2. The CDR3 extends over 19 amino acids. Germline trimming cut 5 bases from V and 0 bases from J; bases unmatched to any gene: 15. Per the germline V gene, CDR1 is SGHTA and CDR2 is FQGTGA. Complete variable domain (other parts from reference TRBV7-3 and TRBJ2-3): GAGVSQTPSNKVTEKGKYVELRCDPISGHTALYWYRQSLGQGPEFLIYFQGTGAADDSGLPNDRFFAVRPEGSVSTLKIQRTERGDSAVYLCASSPLPSGVVPSTDTQYFGPGTRLTVL.

The CDR3 sequence: CASSTSFGLAVNTGELFF. DNA of the CDR3: TGTGCCAGCAGCACTTCCTTTGGGCTAGCGGTGAACACCGGGGAGCTGTTTTTT. This sequence joins TRBV11-3 and TRBJ2-2, with 7 nucleotides matching TRBD2. In germline, CDR1 is SGHNT, CDR2 YENEEA. The CDR3 totals 18 residues. The V and J ends lost 5 bases and 1 base, in that order; junction bases with no gene match: 13.

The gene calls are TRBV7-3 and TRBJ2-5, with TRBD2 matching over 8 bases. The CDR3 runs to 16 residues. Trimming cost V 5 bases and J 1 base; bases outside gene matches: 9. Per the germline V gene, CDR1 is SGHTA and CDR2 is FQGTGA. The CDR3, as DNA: TGTGCCAGCAGCCCATCGGGAGGGCAGCCCCAAGAGACCCAGTACTTC. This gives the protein CASSPSGGQPQETQYF.

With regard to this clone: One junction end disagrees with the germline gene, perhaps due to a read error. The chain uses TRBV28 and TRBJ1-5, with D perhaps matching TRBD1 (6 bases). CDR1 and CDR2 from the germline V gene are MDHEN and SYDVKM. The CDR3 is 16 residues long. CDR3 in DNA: TGTGCCAGCAGTTTATCGGGATGGGGGGGCAACCAGCCCCAGCATTTT. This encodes CASSLSGWGGNQPQHF.